The 20 T cell receptor beta chains presented below share a single source sample, sequenced in a study of molecular identifiers for immune sequencing clone quantification. From the PCR reads, TCRdb called clonotypes with MiXCR, one entry per CDR3 protein. The sample records some 650,000 distinct CDR3 sequences, about 20% being singletons. Sequenced input: naive CD8+ T cells from blood, with Jurkat cell RNA spiked in. Noted subset: FACS-sorted CD8+CD4-CCR7+CD45RA+ naive T cells. The receptors stem from a human donor in good health. Some libraries in this study had Jurkat cell RNA spiked in.

About this clonotype itself: Since a much larger clone is just one base distant, this may be a read error. The J gene is TRBJ2-3, the V gene TRBV19, with TRBD2 matching over 14 bases. CDR1 is LNHDA, CDR2 SQIVND, per germline (reference sequence). The CDR3 has 19 residues. The chain's CDR3 is CACSGPGTSGSVSTDTQYF. CDR3 DNA sequence: TGTGCCTGTAGCGGTCCCGGGACTAGCGGGAGTGTCAGCACAGATACGCAGTATTTT.

As concerns this clonotype: A much larger clone is a single base away; this may be a read error. As DNA, the CDR3 is TGTGTCAGCAGCCCGAGCCGGGGGGGCGAGCAGTACTTC. Its translation: CVSSPSRGGEQYF. V gene TRBV7-8 combines with J gene TRBJ2-7; 8 nucleotides line up with TRBD2. Germline CDR1 reads SGHVS; CDR2 reads FQNEAQ. CDR3 length: 13 amino acids. Together with reference TRBV7-8 and TRBJ2-7, the CDR3 gives the full variable domain: GAGVSQSPRYKVAKRGQDVALRCDPISGHVSLFWYQQALGQGPEFLTYFQNEAQLDKSGLPSDRFFAERPEGSVSTLKIQRTQQEDSAVYLCVSSPSRGGEQYFGPGTRLTVT.

This clonotype came up many times. V gene TRBV19 combines with J gene TRBJ1-5; no clear D gene. V lost 3 bases and J lost 2, with 11 bases in between. In germline, CDR1 is LNHDA, CDR2 SQIVND (reference sequence). This CDR3 spans 15 amino acids. This CDR3 is CASSIDSKGNQPQHF. For the CDR3, the DNA is TGTGCCAGTAGTATTGACTCGAAGGGCAATCAGCCCCAGCATTTT.

This clonotype was counted at least ten times. The V and J genes are TRBV12-3 or TRBV12-4 and TRBJ2-3, with a weak D call TRBD1 (6 bases). Trimming removed 5 bases from V and 2 bases from J, with 20 bases in between. This CDR3 is built from 17 residues. The CDR3 sequence: CASSPPPGTPTTDTQYF. The CDR3 nucleotides are TGTGCCAGCAGTCCCCCTCCCGGGACACCTACCACAGATACGCAGTATTTT.

This clonotype was observed many times. One end of the junction varies from germline; a read error may be responsible. The rearrangement uses TRBV12-3 or TRBV12-4 and TRBJ1-5; D gene ambiguous. CDR3 length equals 13 residues. The CDR3 reads CASCLGSDQPQHF. DNA for the CDR3: TGTGCCAGCTGTTTGGGGTCGGATCAGCCCCAGCATTTT.

The table lists this clonotype with a few counts. This may come from a read error, since a much larger clone is one base off. This chain links TRBV5-3 with TRBJ2-7; D not resolved. TRBV5-3 is assigned to the ORF class and has an uncertain function. This CDR3 region has 13 residues. With 8 bases removed from V and 2 bases from J, the gap between germline ends came to 14 bases. The CDR3 region is CASSPESTYEQYF. The CDR3 coding sequence is TGTGCCAGCAGCCCGGAGAGCACCTACGAGCAGTACTTC.

This clonotype was observed many times. V is TRBV7-2 and J is TRBJ2-1, with 8 bases lining up with TRBD2. The CDR3 extends over 16 amino acids. CDR1 is SGHTA, CDR2 FQGNSA, per germline. Losses at the gene ends were 2 bases for V and 2 bases for J; bases not matched to a gene: 5. The CDR3: CASSLLQTSAYNEQFF. The DNA for the CDR3 is TGTGCCAGCAGCTTACTACAGACTAGCGCCTACAATGAGCAGTTCTTC. The full variable domain, in which reference TRBV7-2 and TRBJ2-1 provide the parts outside the CDR3, is GAGVSQSPSNKVTEKGKDVELRCDPISGHTALYWYRQSLGQGLEFLIYFQGNSAPDKSGLPSDRFSAERTGGSVSTLTIQRTQQEDSAVYLCASSLLQTSAYNEQFFGPGTRLTVL.

There are many counts of this clonotype. This rearrangement joins TRBV20-1 to TRBJ1-6; D gene uncertain. The CDR3 length is 15 residues. V was shortened by 4 bases and J by 4 bases, with 14 bases between the two germline ends. Germline lookup yields CDR1 DFQATT and CDR2 SNEGSKA (reference sequence). CDR3 coding DNA: TGCAGTGCTACTGACGACAACCGATATAATTCACCCCTCCACTTT. This codes for CSATDDNRYNSPLHF.

This clonotype was recorded only once. A much larger clone differs from this one at a single base, so this may be a read error. This chain uses TRBV2 with TRBJ2-4; D possibly corresponds to TRBD1 (5 bases). The CDR3 length is 15 residues. V gave up 10 bases and J gave up 1 base, with 17 bases separating them. Germline V lookup: CDR1 SNHLY, CDR2 FYNNEI. The CDR3 loop reads CATNQGLVAKNIQYF. CDR3 nucleotides: TGTGCCACTAACCAGGGCTTGGTGGCCAAAAACATTCAGTACTTC.

This clonotype was detected ten times or more. The V gene is TRBV5-1, the J gene TRBJ2-7; maybe TRBD2 (6 bases). This CDR3 is 14 amino acids long. Germline CDR1 and CDR2: SGHRS and YFSETQ. V lost 2 bases, J lost 3 bases, and 12 bases lay in between. This chain's CDR3 is CASSFLWGDYEQYF. The CDR3 coding sequence is TGCGCCAGCAGCTTTTTATGGGGGGACTACGAGCAGTACTTC.

This clonotype appeared many times. CDR3 region: CASSLSQFNTEAFF. Written as DNA, the CDR3 is TGTGCCAGCAGCTTATCGCAGTTCAACACTGAAGCTTTCTTT. J is TRBJ1-1 and V is TRBV7-9, with D hard to call. V dropped 2 bases and J dropped 2 bases, with 9 bases sitting between them. Germline CDR1 and CDR2: SEHNR and FQNEAQ (reference sequence). The CDR3 is made up of 14 amino acids.

This clonotype has a count of ten or more. The chain combines TRBV28 with TRBJ2-3; 7 nucleotides agree with TRBD2. This CDR3 is 13 amino acids long. Germline trimming cut 1 base from V and 6 bases from J; bases unmatched to any gene: 1. Germline loops: CDR1 MDHEN, CDR2 SYDVKM. CDR3 amino acids: CASSLFSGDTQYF. The CDR3, as DNA: TGTGCCAGCAGTTTATTTAGCGGGGATACGCAGTATTTT.

Ten or more counts support this clonotype. The rearrangement joins TRBV4-1 to TRBJ1-3, with D tentatively TRBD1 (6 bases). Trimming removed 2 bases at V and 2 bases at J, with 16 bases between. Germline CDR1 is MGHRA and CDR2 is YSYEKL. The CDR3 runs 17 residues. This CDR3 is CASSQQGGVYAGNTIYF. Here the CDR3 DNA reads TGCGCCAGCAGCCAACAAGGGGGGGTCTATGCTGGAAACACCATATATTTT.

Many counts were recorded for this clonotype. The V and J genes are TRBV7-6 and TRBJ2-3; D remains unclear. V lost 3 bases to trimming and J lost 3 bases, with 13 bases between them. In germline, CDR1 is SGHVS, CDR2 FNYEAQ. CDR3 length: 15 amino acids. This chain's CDR3 is CASSLGTYPTDTQYF. As DNA, the CDR3 is TGTGCCAGCAGCTTGGGTACATACCCAACAGATACGCAGTATTTT.

This clonotype came up many times. The genes are TRBV4-1 and TRBJ2-7; a possible D gene is TRBD1 (5 bases). The V end was cut by 0 bases, the J end by 6 bases, with 12 bases between. The CDR3 loop spans 14 amino acids. The germline CDR1 and CDR2 sequences are MGHRA and YSYEKL. The CDR3 sequence: CASSQDHGALEQYF. CDR3 sequence (DNA): TGCGCCAGCAGCCAAGATCATGGGGCCCTCGAGCAGTACTTC.

This clonotype has ten or more counts. The J gene is TRBJ1-6, the V gene TRBV7-9, with D unclear. The CDR3 spans 14 residues. The germline CDR1 and CDR2 sequences are SEHNR and FQNEAQ (reference sequence). Trimming stripped 1 base from V and 4 bases from J, with 5 bases between. The CDR3 loop is CASSLVRYNSPLHF. Written as DNA, the CDR3 is TGTGCCAGCAGCTTAGTTCGTTATAATTCACCCCTCCACTTT.

The V gene is TRBV4-1, the J gene TRBJ1-2; D remains unclear. The CDR3 runs to 14 residues. The germline V gene has CDR1 MGHRA and CDR2 YSYEKL. V dropped 2 bases and J dropped 5 bases, with 12 bases sitting between them. DNA of the CDR3: TGCGCCAGCAGCCAACCTGACATTTGGTATGGCTACACCTTC. It encodes CASSQPDIWYGYTF.

The rearrangement uses TRBV4-3 and TRBJ2-1; TRBD2 aligns across 10 bases. Germline assignment: CDR1 LGHNA and CDR2 YSLEER. The ends lost 1 base at V and 6 bases at J; junction bases unmatched: 12. CDR3 length: 18 residues. CDR3 protein: CASSQGASGGTAVNEQFF. CDR3 DNA: TGCGCCAGCAGCCAAGGGGCTAGCGGGGGCACCGCGGTCAATGAGCAGTTCTTC.

This clonotype was observed at least ten times. V and J are TRBV4-3 and TRBJ1-1, with 10 bases identical to TRBD1. Germline V gene lookup returns CDR1 LGHNA and CDR2 YSLEER. CDR3 length: 14 residues. J lost 7 bases, V lost 5 bases, and 7 bases had no gene match. CDR3 amino acids: CASSYDRGQGEAFF. In DNA form, the CDR3 reads TGCGCCAGCAGCTACGACAGGGGGCAAGGTGAAGCTTTCTTT.

This clonotype was detected ten times or more. The gene calls are TRBV28 and TRBJ2-7; 8 nucleotides line up with TRBD1. The germline V gene has CDR1 MDHEN and CDR2 SYDVKM. This CDR3 is built from 15 residues. The V gene end was trimmed by 5 bases and the J gene end by 1 base; junction bases not matched to a gene: 7. CDR3 sequence (DNA): TGTGCCAGCAGTACGACAGGGGAGATGTCCTACGAGCAGTACTTC. This encodes CASSTTGEMSYEQYF.